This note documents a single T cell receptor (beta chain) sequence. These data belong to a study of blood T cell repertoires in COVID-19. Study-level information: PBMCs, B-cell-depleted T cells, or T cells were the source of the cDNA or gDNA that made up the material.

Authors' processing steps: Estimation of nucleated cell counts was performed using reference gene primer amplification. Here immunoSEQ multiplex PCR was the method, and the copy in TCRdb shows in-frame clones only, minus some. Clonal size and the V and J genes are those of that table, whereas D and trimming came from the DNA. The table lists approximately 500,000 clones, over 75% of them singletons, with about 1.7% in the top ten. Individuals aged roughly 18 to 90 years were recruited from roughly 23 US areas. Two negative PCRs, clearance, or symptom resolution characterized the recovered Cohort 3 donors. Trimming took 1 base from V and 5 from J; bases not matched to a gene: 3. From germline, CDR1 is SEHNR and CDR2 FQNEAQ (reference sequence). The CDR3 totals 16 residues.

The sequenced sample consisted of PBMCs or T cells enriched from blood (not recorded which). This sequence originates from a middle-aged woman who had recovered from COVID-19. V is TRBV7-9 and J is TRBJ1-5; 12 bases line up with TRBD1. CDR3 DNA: TGTGCCAGCAGCTTAGGCCGGGACAGGGGGCATCAGCCCCAGCATTTT. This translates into CASSLGRDRGHQPQHF. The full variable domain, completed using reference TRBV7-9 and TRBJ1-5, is DTGVSQNPRHKITKRGQNVTFRCDPISEHNRLYWYRQTLGQGPEFLTYFQNEAQLEKSRLLSDRFSAERPKGSFSTLEIQRTEQGDSAMYLCASSLGRDRGHQPQHFGDGTRLSIL.